This T cell receptor beta chain appears in the sequencing data of a study of identical twins. Healthy Caucasians supplied all donations. TCRdb redid the calling of the 5' RACE reads with MiXCR, one entry per CDR3 protein. This table has under 350,000 distinct CDR3 sequences, more than 8% appearing once. This sample was also put to use in a study of yellow fever vaccine responses in identical twins.

The receptor was derived from a woman aged 18 to 35 in good health. Sequencing input: CD8+ T cells sorted from blood.

The CDR3 DNA follows: TGTGCCAGCACCCCCAGATGGAGGGACAGGGGGCCCCACGAGCAGTACTTC. Its translation is CASTPRWRDRGPHEQYF. The chain carries TRBV28 and TRBJ2-7; TRBD1 matches 12 bases. Trimming removed 7 bases from V and 5 bases from J; junction bases left unmatched: 15. The CDR3 consists of 17 residues. Germline CDR1 reads MDHEN; CDR2 reads SYDVKM.